This T cell receptor beta chain was identified in a study of Ad26.COV2.S vaccination and SARS-CoV-2 variants. Whole-study context: Dosing was one shot or two shots 56 days apart.

Findings and limits, study-wide: Researchers reported similar non-spike TCR breadth in vaccine and placebo recipients. Post-vaccination spike-specific CD8+ and CD4+ T cell responses reportedly had substantial breadth. Vaccine recipients posted higher spike-specific TCR breadth than their placebo counterparts.

Remarks on this clone: The target antigen is unknown.

Produced via immunoSEQ multiplex PCR; TCRdb's table is partial and in-frame only. The sample comprises some 340,000 clones, around four fifths of which are singletons, and approximately 2.2% rests with the top ten. Specified treatment: about 20 received Ad26.COV2.S at low or high dose, single or two shots; about 5 received placebo; per-sample allocation not given. Material that was analyzed had been drawn on day 63 after the first vaccine or placebo injection. CDR1 SGHRS and CDR2 YFSETQ come from the germline V gene. Trimming took 1 base from V and 10 from J, leaving 9 bases between them. The CDR3 is 13 residues long.

Here the sequenced sample was peripheral blood, taken in a trial of Ad26.COV2.S vaccine versus placebo. This TCR was recovered from a person aged 18 to 59 who received the Ad26.COV2.S COVID-19 vaccine or a placebo. The chain combines TRBV5-1 with TRBJ1-6; no definite D call. The CDR3 DNA reads as TGCGCCAGCAGCTTGCGCAAGGACTCACCCCTCCACTTT. It is translated as CASSLRKDSPLHF.